The clone carrying this TCR beta chain was seen many times. This CDR3 has 13 amino acids. Germline-derived CDR1 and CDR2 are DFQATT and SNEGSKA (reference sequence). The V end lost 8 bases, the J end lost 2 bases, and 14 bases lay between the germline ends. The source of the sample is a study of HIV-infected patients and healthy controls. Using its own MiXCR run on the 5' RACE reads, TCRdb lists one record per CDR3 protein. The table shows roughly 18,000 distinct CDR3 sequences, with around 17% occurring only once. This receptor was taken from a human donor in good health. The chain couples TRBV20-1 to TRBJ2-3; D is unclear. The sequenced sample consisted of CD8+ T cells from blood. The CDR3 DNA reads as TGCAGTTGTATCGAGCGCAACACAGATACGCAGTATTTT. It encodes CSCIERNTDTQYF.